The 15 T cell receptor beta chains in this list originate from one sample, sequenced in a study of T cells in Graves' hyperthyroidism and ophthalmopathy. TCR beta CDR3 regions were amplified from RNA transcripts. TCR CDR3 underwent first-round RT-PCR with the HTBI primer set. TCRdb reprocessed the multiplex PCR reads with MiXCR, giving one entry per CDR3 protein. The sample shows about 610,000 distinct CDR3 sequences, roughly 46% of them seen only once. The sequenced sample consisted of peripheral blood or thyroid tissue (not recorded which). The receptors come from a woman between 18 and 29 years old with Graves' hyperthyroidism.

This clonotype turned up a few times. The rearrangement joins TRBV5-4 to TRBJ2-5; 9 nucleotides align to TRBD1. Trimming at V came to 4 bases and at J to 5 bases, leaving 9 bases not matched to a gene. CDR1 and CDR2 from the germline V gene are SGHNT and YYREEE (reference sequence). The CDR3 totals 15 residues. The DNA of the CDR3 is TGTGCCAGCAGCGTACCGGGACAGGGAGGGGAGACCCAGTACTTC. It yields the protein CASSVPGQGGETQYF.

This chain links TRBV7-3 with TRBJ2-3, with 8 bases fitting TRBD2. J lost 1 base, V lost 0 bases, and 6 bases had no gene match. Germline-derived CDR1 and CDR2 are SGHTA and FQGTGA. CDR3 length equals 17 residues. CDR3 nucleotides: TGTGCCAGCAGCTTAACGTTTGGTAGCGGGGGCACAGATACGCAGTATTTT. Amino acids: CASSLTFGSGGTDTQYF.

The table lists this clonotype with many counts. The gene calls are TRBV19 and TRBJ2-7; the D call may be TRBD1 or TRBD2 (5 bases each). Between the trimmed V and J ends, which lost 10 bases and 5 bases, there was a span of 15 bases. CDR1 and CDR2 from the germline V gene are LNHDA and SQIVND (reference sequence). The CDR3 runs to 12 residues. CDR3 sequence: CATSQGVHEQYF. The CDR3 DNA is TGTGCCACCTCGCAGGGAGTCCACGAGCAGTACTTC. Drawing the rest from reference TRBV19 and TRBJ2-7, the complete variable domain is DGGITQSPKYLFRKEGQNVTLSCEQNLNHDAMYWYRQDPGQGLRLIYYSQIVNDFQKGDIAEGYSVSREKKESFPLTVTSAQKNPTAFYLCATSQGVHEQYFGPGTRLTVT.

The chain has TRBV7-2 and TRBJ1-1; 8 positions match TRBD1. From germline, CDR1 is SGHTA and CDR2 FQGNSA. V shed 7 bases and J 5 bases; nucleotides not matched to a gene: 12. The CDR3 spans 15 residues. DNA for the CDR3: TGTGCCAGCATGGTGACAGGGGAGCGAATGACTGAAGCTTTCTTT. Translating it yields CASMVTGERMTEAFF.

CDR3 DNA: TGTGCCACCAGTCACGGGAGCCCAGATACGCAGTATTTT. This sequence encodes CATSHGSPDTQYF. The chain links TRBV24-1 to TRBJ2-3; weak D call: TRBD2 (6 bases). The CDR3 runs to 13 residues. Germline assignment: CDR1 KGHDR and CDR2 SFDVKD. Trimming stripped 6 bases from V and 4 bases from J, with 10 bases between.

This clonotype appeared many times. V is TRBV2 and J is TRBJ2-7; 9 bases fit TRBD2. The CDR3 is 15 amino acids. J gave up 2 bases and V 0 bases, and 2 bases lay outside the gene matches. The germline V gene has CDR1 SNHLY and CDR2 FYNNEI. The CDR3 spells CASSEASGRTYEQYF. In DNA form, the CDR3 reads TGTGCCAGCAGTGAAGCAAGCGGGAGGACCTACGAGCAGTACTTC.

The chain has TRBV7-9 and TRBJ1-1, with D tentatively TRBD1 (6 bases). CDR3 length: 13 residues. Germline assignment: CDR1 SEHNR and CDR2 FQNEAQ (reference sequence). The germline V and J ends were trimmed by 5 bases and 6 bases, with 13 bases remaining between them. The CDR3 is CASSRGAKAEAFF. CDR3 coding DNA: TGTGCCAGCAGCAGGGGGGCAAAGGCTGAAGCTTTCTTT.

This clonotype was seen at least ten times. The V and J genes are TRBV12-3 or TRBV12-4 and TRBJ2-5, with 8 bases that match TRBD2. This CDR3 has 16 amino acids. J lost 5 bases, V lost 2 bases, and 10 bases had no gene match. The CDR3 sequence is CASSLFPAGDSETQYF. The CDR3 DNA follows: TGTGCCAGCAGTTTATTTCCAGCGGGAGATAGTGAGACCCAGTACTTC.

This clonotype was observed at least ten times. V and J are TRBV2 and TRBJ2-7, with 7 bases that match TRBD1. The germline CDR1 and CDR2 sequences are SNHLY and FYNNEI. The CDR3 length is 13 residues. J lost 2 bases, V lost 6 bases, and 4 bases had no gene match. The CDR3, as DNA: TGTGCCAGCAGGAACACAGGGGCCTACGAGCAGTACTTC. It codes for CASRNTGAYEQYF. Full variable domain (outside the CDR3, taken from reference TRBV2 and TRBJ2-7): EPEVTQTPSHQVTQMGQEVILRCVPISNHLYFYWYRQILGQKVEFLVSFYNNEISEKSEIFDDQFSVERPDGSNFTLKIRSTKLEDSAMYFCASRNTGAYEQYFGPGTRLTVT.

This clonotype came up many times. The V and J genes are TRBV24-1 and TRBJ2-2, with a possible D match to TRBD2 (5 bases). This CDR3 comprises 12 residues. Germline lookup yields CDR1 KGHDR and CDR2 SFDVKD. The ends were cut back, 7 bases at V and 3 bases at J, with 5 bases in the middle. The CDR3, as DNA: TGTGCCACCAGGAGGGACACCGGGGAGCTGTTTTTT. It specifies CATRRDTGELFF.

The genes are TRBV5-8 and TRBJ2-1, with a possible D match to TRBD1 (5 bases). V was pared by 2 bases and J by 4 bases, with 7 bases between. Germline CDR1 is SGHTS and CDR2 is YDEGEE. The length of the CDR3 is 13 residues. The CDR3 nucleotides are TGTGCCAGCAGCTTCAACAGGTACAATGAGCAGTTCTTC. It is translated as CASSFNRYNEQFF.

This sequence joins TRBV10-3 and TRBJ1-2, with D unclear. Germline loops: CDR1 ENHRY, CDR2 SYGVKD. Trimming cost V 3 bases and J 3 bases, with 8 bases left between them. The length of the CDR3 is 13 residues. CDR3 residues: CAISDAVDYGYTF. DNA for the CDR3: TGTGCCATCAGTGATGCGGTAGACTATGGCTACACCTTC.

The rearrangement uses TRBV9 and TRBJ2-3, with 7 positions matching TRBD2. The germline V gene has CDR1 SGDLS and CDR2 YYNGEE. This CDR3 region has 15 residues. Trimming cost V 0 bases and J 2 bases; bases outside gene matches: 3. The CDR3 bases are TGTGCCAGCAGCGTAGACGGGAGGCTCACAGATACGCAGTATTTT. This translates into CASSVDGRLTDTQYF.

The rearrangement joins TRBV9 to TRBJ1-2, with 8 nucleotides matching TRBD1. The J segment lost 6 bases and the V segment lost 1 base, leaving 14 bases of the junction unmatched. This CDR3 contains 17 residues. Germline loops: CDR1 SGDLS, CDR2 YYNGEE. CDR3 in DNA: TGTGCCAGCAGCGTAAGAACCGGACAGGGTTATTCGCATGGCTACACCTTC. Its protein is CASSVRTGQGYSHGYTF.

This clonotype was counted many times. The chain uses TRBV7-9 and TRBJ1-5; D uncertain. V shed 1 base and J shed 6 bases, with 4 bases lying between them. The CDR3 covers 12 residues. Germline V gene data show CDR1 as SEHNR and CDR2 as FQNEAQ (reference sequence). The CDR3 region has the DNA TGTGCCAGCAGCTTAGGGGGTCAGCCCCAGCATTTT. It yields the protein CASSLGGQPQHF.